One TCR beta chain is described in this entry. Its antigen is unknown. Scientists amplified the TCR beta CDR3 regions from RNA transcripts. An initial RT-PCR round employing HTBI primers preceded a second-round multiplex PCR. TCRdb re-analysed the multiplex PCR reads in MiXCR, keeping a single row per CDR3 protein. The top ten clones hold roughly half of a sample with 240,000 or so distinct CDR3 sequences, around 45% of them seen once. PBMCs stemmed from 9 to 10 ml of fresh peripheral blood. The source of the sample is a study of Graves' ophthalmopathy and Graves' hyperthyroidism. Study outcomes and limitations: Most clonotypes expanded in thyroid above 0.001 frequency were present in blood too.

The CDR3 has 13 residues. Trimming took 6 bases from V and 7 from J; bases not matched to a gene: 12. Germline CDR1 SQVTM, CDR2 ANQGSEA. The sample comprised peripheral blood. This rearrangement joins TRBV29-1 to TRBJ2-7, with TRBD1 matching over 7 bases. The clonotype was recovered from an adult man with Graves' ophthalmopathy. The CDR3 loop is CSVSKGAAPEQYF. CDR3 sequence (DNA): TGCAGCGTCTCAAAGGGGGCTGCCCCGGAGCAGTACTTC.